These 2 T cell receptor beta chains came from one sample sequenced in a study of glioma-infiltrating T cells after dendritic cell vaccination. Generated by immunoSEQ multiplex PCR, the TCRdb table keeps only in-frame clones and is missing some. The sample includes roughly 56,000 clones, around 85% of them seen just once. As for time point: after dendritic cell vaccination, including at tumor progression/relapse. This material consisted of blood, taken after dendritic cell vaccination. The receptors derive from a human donor with glioblastoma.

J is TRBJ1-2 and V is TRBV11-3; D is perhaps TRBD1 (6 bases). The CDR3 length is 15 residues. CDR1 and CDR2 (germline): SGHNT, YENEEA. V was pared by 5 bases and J by 6 bases, with 19 bases between. The DNA of the CDR3 is TGTGCCAGCAGCCTCGGACAGTATACCTCGGATGGCTACACCTTC. It is translated as CASSLGQYTSDGYTF.

V and J are TRBV5-1 and TRBJ2-2, with D tentatively TRBD1 (5 bases). The CDR3 has 16 amino acids. Trimming cost V 3 bases and J 8 bases, with 20 bases left between them. Germline V gene sequence: CDR1 SGHRS, CDR2 YFSETQ. The CDR3 reads CASSSLGQGRSGELFF. The CDR3 DNA follows: TGCGCCAGCAGCTCACTGGGGCAGGGTAGATCGGGGGAGCTGTTTTTT.